This T cell receptor beta chain appears in the sequencing data of a study of T cells in Graves' hyperthyroidism and ophthalmopathy (dated by TCRdb to the late 2010s). Describing the broader study: Peripheral blood was collected at initial diagnosis, before any treatment. To identify TCR V-J signatures that set the groups apart, the researchers used a discovery cohort of 100 patients, made up of some 41 with Graves' ophthalmopathy and about 60 with stable Graves' hyperthyroidism. Prospective prediction of ophthalmopathy was tested in an independent validation cohort consisting of 18 hyperthyroidism patients and some 17 patients who later progressed to ophthalmopathy. The approximately 95 discovery patients were divided at random into training and test sets in a 7:3 ratio. In addition, the study compared T-cell repertoires in thyroid tissue and in blood from roughly 6 Graves' hyperthyroidism patients. Following sampling, methimazole starting at 30 mg daily was given to hyperthyroidism patients, and high-dose intravenous methylprednisolone was given to ophthalmopathy patients. The paper describes TCR Vbeta CDR3 sequencing of 135 peripheral blood samples, made up of roughly 45 ophthalmopathy patients, 70 to 75 hyperthyroidism patients and some 17 progressor patients. General study outcomes and caveats: Most expanded thyroid clonotypes (frequency above 0.001) were also detected in blood, a finding suggesting that blood repertoires may reflect thyroid immune responses. During validation, the model predicted progression to ophthalmopathy a median of approximately 7 months ahead of onset, with more than 60% sensitivity and less than 85% specificity. A 13 V-J signature model separated ophthalmopathy from stable hyperthyroidism, with roughly 88% sensitivity and around 84% specificity in cross-validation and 80%/75% in testing. No statistical method was used to set the sample size in advance, and investigators knew the group allocation.

Trimming removed 4 bases from V and 1 base from J, leaving 13 bases between the germline ends. The germline V gene provides CDR1 SGHRS and CDR2 YFSETQ. The CDR3 has 15 amino acids, counting the end cysteine and phenylalanine. Kept here is only the CDR3 DNA, which spans 45 bases and is read in frame from base 1. This clonotype was seen repeatedly, ten times or more. What this receptor recognizes is not known. Base qualities are not provided; no much larger clone lies one nucleotide away. Amplification of TCR beta CDR3 regions was carried out from RNA transcripts. The first round of RT-PCR for the TCR CDR3 was performed with the HTBI primer set and the Qiagen OneStep RT-PCR kit. Libraries were constructed in a second round of multiplex PCR, after which size selection and purification were carried out. Sequencing of the libraries was done on an Illumina HiSeq2000 using paired-end 100 bp reads. On the authors' methods: SOAPnuke was used to process the raw data, removing reads that contained adapters or uncalled bases, had a mean Phred below 15, or lacked an exact match to the constant primer or identifier. High-quality paired reads were merged with COPE v1.2.5, and unique nucleotide sequences were defined as clonotypes. Clonotypes were aligned to IMGT TRBV, TRBD and TRBJ reference segments using MiTCR v1.1. The analysis included only V-J combinations with a frequency above 0.0001, which together covered over 98% of the repertoires. The TCS score was defined as the ratio of F50 (clonal expansion) to E x V (chaos), calculated using BLOSUM62-based TCRdist between CDR3 peptides within each V-J. Welch's t-statistics and random forest reduced fewer than 600 V-J features to 13, which were used in a naive Bayes classifier (R e1071). TCRdb cleaned the public reads at Q25 with fastp, built clones with MiXCR and kept in-frame beta chains. Identical CDR3 proteins give one entry, which carries the most common genes and DNA. The V and J calls were determined by TCRdb, not by the authors. The sample records 640,000 or so distinct CDR3 sequences, around 14% of which are singletons. The top ten clonotypes cover less than 9% of the sample.

Ophthalmopathy patients had moderately to severely active disease, Clinical Activity Score of at least 3, NOSPECS grade of at least 4, and duration under 3 months. Any patient with an uncontrolled infection, another autoimmune disease, pregnancy or lactation was excluded. Clinical symptoms, serum thyroxine and TRAb, thyroid ultrasound, and orbital computed tomography formed the basis for the diagnoses. PBMCs were isolated from about 9.1 ml of fresh peripheral blood by Ficoll-Paque density gradient centrifugation. Trizol reagent was used to extract total RNA, and RNA quality was then checked on an Agilent 2100 Bioanalyzer.

The chain employs TRBV5-1 and TRBJ2-3, with the D call perhaps TRBD1 or TRBD2, each one matching 5 bases. This clonotype was obtained from a woman aged 18-30 years with Graves' ophthalmopathy. The material sequenced was blood. The CDR3 protein: CASSDQGAGTDTQYF. The DNA sequence is TGCGCCAGCAGCGATCAGGGAGCGGGCACAGATACGCAGTATTTT. Here the CDR3 is joined to the reference TRBV5-1 and TRBJ2-3 genes, and the full variable domain is: KAGVTQTPRYLIKTRGQQVTLSCSPISGHRSVSWYQQTPGQGLQFLFEYFSETQRNKGNFPGRFSGRQFSNSRSEMNVSTLELGDSALYLCASSDQGAGTDTQYFGPGTRLTVL.